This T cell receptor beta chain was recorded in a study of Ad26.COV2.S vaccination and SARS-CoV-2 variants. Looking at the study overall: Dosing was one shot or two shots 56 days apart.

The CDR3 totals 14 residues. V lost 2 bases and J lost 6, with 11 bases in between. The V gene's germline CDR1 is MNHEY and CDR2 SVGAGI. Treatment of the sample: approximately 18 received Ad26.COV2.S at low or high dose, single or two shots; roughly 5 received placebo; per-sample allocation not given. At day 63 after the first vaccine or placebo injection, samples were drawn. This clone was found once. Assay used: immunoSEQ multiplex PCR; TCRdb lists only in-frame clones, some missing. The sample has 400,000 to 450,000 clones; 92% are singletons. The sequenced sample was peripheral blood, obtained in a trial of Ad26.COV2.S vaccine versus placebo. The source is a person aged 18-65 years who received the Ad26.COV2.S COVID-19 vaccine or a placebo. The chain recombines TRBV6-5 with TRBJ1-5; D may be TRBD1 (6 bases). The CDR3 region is CASSYHRDSQPQHF. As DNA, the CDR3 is TGTGCCAGCAGTTACCACAGGGATAGTCAGCCCCAGCATTTT.